The 8 T cell receptor beta chains in this list originate from one sample, sequenced in a study of spatial heterogeneity in lung cancer. Each CDR3 protein is one row after TCRdb ran MiXCR on the 5' RACE reads. The sample gives about 47,000 distinct CDR3 sequences, approximately 12% of which show up once; roughly 45% is in the top ten. Regarding time point: sample taken at primary tumor resection. In each case, whole RNA from tumor, nontumor lung or frozen PBMC was sequenced unsorted. The input for sequencing was PBMCs, taken at surgery. The receptors here all came from a female donor with early-stage non-small cell lung cancer.

The chain is built from TRBV6-5 and TRBJ1-1, with 7 bases that match TRBD1. The J segment lost 1 base and the V segment lost 7 bases, leaving 6 bases of the junction unmatched. Germline-derived CDR1 and CDR2 are MNHEY and SVGAGI. This CDR3 has 14 residues. CDR3 loop: CASTLRGPNTEAFF. The CDR3 coding sequence is TGTGCCAGCACCTTGAGGGGGCCGAACACTGAAGCTTTCTTT.

This clonotype was found a few times. The chain carries TRBV13 and TRBJ1-2; D ambiguous. This CDR3 region has 13 residues. Germline loops: CDR1 PRHDT, CDR2 FYEKMQ (reference sequence). V lost 5 bases and J 2 bases, leaving 9 bases between the germline ends. CDR3: CASSPYNNYGYTF. DNA for the CDR3: TGTGCCAGCAGCCCATACAACAACTATGGCTACACCTTC.

This clonotype was found many times. This chain joins TRBV19 and TRBJ1-4; 10 bases map to TRBD1. Germline CDR1 and CDR2: LNHDA and SQIVND (reference sequence). This CDR3 has 17 residues. With 6 bases clipped from V and 7 bases from J, the junction kept 14 bases outside the gene matches. The CDR3 DNA reads as TGTGCCAGTAGCCGACCGGGACAGGGGCGTACCGGTGAAAAACTGTTTTTT. Translation gives CASSRPGQGRTGEKLFF.

In its sample, this clonotype was seen a few times. The rearrangement joins TRBV6-5 to TRBJ1-3; no clear D gene. Trimming cost V 0 bases and J 4 bases, with 4 bases left between them. Per germline, CDR1 MNHEY and CDR2 SVGAGI. This CDR3 has 13 residues. CDR3 in DNA: TGTGCCAGCAGTTACTCACACGGAAACACCATATATTTT. Its protein product is CASSYSHGNTIYF.

The rearrangement links TRBV20-1 to TRBJ2-7; D might be TRBD1 or TRBD2, each matching 5 bases. Per the germline V gene, CDR1 is DFQATT and CDR2 is SNEGSKA (reference sequence). This CDR3 is 14 amino acids long. Trimming shortened V by 1 base and J by 3 bases, and 13 bases separated the two germline ends. For the CDR3, the DNA is TGCAGTGCTAGAGCGTGGGGGAGAAACTACGAGCAGTACTTC. Protein sequence: CSARAWGRNYEQYF.

Only a few counts were recorded for this clonotype. This chain links TRBV19 with TRBJ2-7; no firm D call. Trimming stripped 5 bases from V and 1 base from J, with 6 bases between. The CDR3 sequence is 12 residues long. Germline lookup yields CDR1 LNHDA and CDR2 SQIVND (reference sequence). The chain's CDR3 is CASSSGSYEQYF. CDR3 nucleotides: TGTGCCAGTAGTTCAGGTTCCTACGAGCAGTACTTC.

The table lists this clonotype with a few counts. The chain recombines TRBV28 with TRBJ2-5; unclear D gene. This CDR3 comprises 14 residues. Trimming shortened V by 5 bases and J by 7 bases, and 17 bases separated the two germline ends. Germline V gene lookup returns CDR1 MDHEN and CDR2 SYDVKM. In nucleotides, the CDR3 is TGTGCCAGCAGTCCTACTTTTGTTTTGGGGACCCAGTACTTC. Encoded protein: CASSPTFVLGTQYF.

The chain combines TRBV6-1 with TRBJ1-5; D possibly corresponds to TRBD1 (6 bases). This CDR3 contains 14 residues. Trimming took 5 bases from V and 4 from J, leaving 12 bases between them. Germline loops: CDR1 MNHNS, CDR2 SASEGT. CDR3 in amino acids: CASSSGERNQPQHF. The CDR3 bases are TGTGCCAGCAGTTCAGGGGAGCGGAATCAGCCCCAGCATTTT.